This T cell receptor (beta chain) was sequenced for a study of regulatory dendritic cells for organ transplantation. In the study overall: Monocytes received vitamin D3 on days 0 and 4, IL-10 on day 4. Study conclusions and caveats: Naive CD4+ and CD8+ repertoires were highly diverse; memory CD8+ was most oligoclonal. Memory CD8+ clonal expansion seemed more limited with regulatory than mature dendritic cells.

Sequencing was performed with immunoSEQ multiplex PCR; in TCRdb, only in-frame clones are kept and a portion is missing. This sample's clone table lists 85 to 100 clones. Note on this clone: Antigen: not known.

The CDR3 extends over 16 amino acids. V lost 6 bases and J 2 bases, leaving 19 bases between the germline ends. Germline loops: CDR1 MDHEN, CDR2 SYDVKM. The source is a human donor in good health and provided the allogeneic stimulator dendritic cells. The chain carries TRBV28 and TRBJ2-5; D not resolved. The sample comprised dendritic cells cultured alone as a control. CDR3 bases: TGTGCCAGCAGCCCGCCCGACGGAATACAACAAGAGACCCAGTACTTC. Translated, it gives CASSPPDGIQQETQYF.